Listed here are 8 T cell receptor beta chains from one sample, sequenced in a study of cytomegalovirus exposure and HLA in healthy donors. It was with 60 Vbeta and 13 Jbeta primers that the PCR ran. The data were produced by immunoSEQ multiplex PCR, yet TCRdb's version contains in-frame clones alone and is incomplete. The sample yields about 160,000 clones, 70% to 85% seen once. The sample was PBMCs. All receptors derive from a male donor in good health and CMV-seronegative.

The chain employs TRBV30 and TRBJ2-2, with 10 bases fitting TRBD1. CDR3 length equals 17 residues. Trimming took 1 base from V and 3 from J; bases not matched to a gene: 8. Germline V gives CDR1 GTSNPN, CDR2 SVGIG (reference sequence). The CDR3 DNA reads TGTGCCTGGAGTGGGGGGGAGGGGACAGGGGACACCGGGGAGCTGTTTTTT. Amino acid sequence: CAWSGGEGTGDTGELFF.

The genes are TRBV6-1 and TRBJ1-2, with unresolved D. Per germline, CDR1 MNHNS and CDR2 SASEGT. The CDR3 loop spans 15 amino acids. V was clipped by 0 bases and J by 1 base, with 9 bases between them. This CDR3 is CASSEALSVNYGYTF. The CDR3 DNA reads TGTGCCAGCAGTGAAGCGCTTAGTGTTAACTATGGCTACACCTTC.

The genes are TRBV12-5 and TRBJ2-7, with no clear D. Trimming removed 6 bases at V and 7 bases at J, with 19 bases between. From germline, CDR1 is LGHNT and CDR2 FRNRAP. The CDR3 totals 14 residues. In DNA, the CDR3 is TGTGCTAGTGGCTCCCACTCCAATAACAGAGAGCAGTACTTC. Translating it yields CASGSHSNNREQYF.

As DNA, the CDR3 is TGTGCCAGCAGTTTGGGGGGACAGTACGAGCAGTACTTC. It yields the protein CASSLGGQYEQYF. The rearrangement uses TRBV27 and TRBJ2-7, with TRBD1 as a possible D gene (7 bases). CDR3 length equals 13 residues. V was trimmed by 3 bases and J by 4 bases, leaving 10 bases between them. Germline values: CDR1 MNHEY, CDR2 SMNVEV (reference sequence).

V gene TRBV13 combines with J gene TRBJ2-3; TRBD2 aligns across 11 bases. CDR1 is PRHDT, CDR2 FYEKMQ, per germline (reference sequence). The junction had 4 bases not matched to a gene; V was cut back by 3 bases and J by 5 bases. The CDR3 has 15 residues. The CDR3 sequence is CASSFSGGVEDTQYF. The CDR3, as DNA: TGTGCCAGCAGCTTTAGCGGGGGGGTCGAAGATACGCAGTATTTT.

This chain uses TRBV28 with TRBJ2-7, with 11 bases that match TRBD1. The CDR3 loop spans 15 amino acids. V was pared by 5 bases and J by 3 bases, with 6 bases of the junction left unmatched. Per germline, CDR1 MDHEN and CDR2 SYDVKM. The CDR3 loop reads CASSNTDRGLYEQYF. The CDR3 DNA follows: TGTGCCAGCAGTAACACGGACAGGGGGCTCTACGAGCAGTACTTC.

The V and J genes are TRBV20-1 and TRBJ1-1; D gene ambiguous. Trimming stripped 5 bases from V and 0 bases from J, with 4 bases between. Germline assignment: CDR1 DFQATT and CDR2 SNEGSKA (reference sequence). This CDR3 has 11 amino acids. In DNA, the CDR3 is TGCAGTGCTGCGTTGAACACTGAAGCTTTCTTT. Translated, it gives CSAALNTEAFF.

CDR3 DNA: TGTGCCTGGAGCCGCAGGGGTGTCTATGGCTACACCTTC. Protein: CAWSRRGVYGYTF. This rearrangement joins TRBV30 to TRBJ1-2; D perhaps matches TRBD1 (6 bases). With 3 bases removed from V and 4 bases from J, the gap between germline ends came to 12 bases. CDR1 is GTSNPN and CDR2 is SVGIG in the germline V gene (reference sequence). The CDR3 spans 13 residues.